The 15 T cell receptor beta chains presented below share a single source sample, sequenced in a study of blood T cell repertoires in COVID-19. Sequencing used immunoSEQ multiplex PCR; TCRdb keeps in-frame clones, though not all of them. The sample includes 35,000 to 50,000 clones, over 75% of them seen just once. Sequencing used peripheral blood. The receptors come from an older woman with acute or convalescent COVID-19.

The chain combines TRBV7-2 with TRBJ2-5; TRBD2 matches at 8 bases. The V gene end was trimmed by 5 bases and the J gene end by 4 bases; junction bases not matched to a gene: 9. Germline lookup yields CDR1 SGHTA and CDR2 FQGNSA. This CDR3 contains 15 residues. CDR3 sequence (DNA): TGTGCCAGCAGCCGCACATTCGGGGGGGTAGAGACCCAGTACTTC. It codes for CASSRTFGGVETQYF.

The J gene is TRBJ1-4, the V gene TRBV6-5, with 10 nucleotides matching TRBD1. The V gene's germline CDR1 is MNHEY and CDR2 SVGAGI. The J segment lost 8 bases and the V segment lost 6 bases, leaving 6 bases of the junction unmatched. The CDR3 contains 14 residues. The CDR3: CASSRTGGSEKLFF. The CDR3, as DNA: TGTGCCAGCAGCCGGACAGGGGGAAGCGAAAAACTGTTTTTT.

The CDR3 protein is CASSPSWKAGQPQHF. For the CDR3, the DNA is TGTGCCAGCAGCCCGTCGTGGAAGGCGGGTCAGCCCCAGCATTTT. The chain is built from TRBV7-3 and TRBJ1-5; no definite D call. V was pared by 5 bases and J by 6 bases, with 17 bases between. CDR1 and CDR2 (germline): SGHTA, FQGTGA. The length of the CDR3 is 15 residues.

This chain uses TRBV6-6 with TRBJ2-7, with 9 nucleotides matching TRBD1. The CDR3 loop spans 14 amino acids. Looked up from germline, CDR1 is MNHNY and CDR2 is SVGAGI (reference sequence). V shed 2 bases and J 3 bases; nucleotides not matched to a gene: 2. Here the CDR3 DNA reads TGTGCCAGCAGTTACGCGACAGGGGGCTACGAGCAGTACTTC. Translated: CASSYATGGYEQYF.

The chain couples TRBV4-3 to TRBJ1-5, with TRBD1 as a possible D gene (5 bases). Germline V lookup: CDR1 LGHNA, CDR2 YSLEER. CDR3 size: 15 residues. With 1 base removed from V and 7 bases from J, the gap between germline ends came to 14 bases. CDR3 protein: CASSQGRGREQPQHF. Written as DNA, the CDR3 is TGCGCCAGCAGCCAAGGGAGGGGACGGGAGCAGCCCCAGCATTTT.

This clone was observed once. The rearrangement joins TRBV6-6 to TRBJ2-7, with unresolved D. V was clipped by 5 bases and J by 3 bases, with 11 bases between them. CDR1 is MNHNY and CDR2 is SVGAGI in the germline V gene (reference sequence). The CDR3 has 13 amino acids. CDR3 coding DNA: TGTGCCAGCAGTCGCCCGACAAACTACGAGCAGTACTTC. Its translation is CASSRPTNYEQYF.

The rearrangement uses TRBV20-1 and TRBJ1-6; D might be TRBD1 (5 bases). V was clipped by 3 bases and J by 7 bases, with 13 bases between them. CDR1 DFQATT and CDR2 SNEGSKA come from the germline V gene (reference sequence). The CDR3 is 14 residues long. The CDR3 DNA reads as TGCAGTGCTAGTCAGGGAAGAGGAAATTCACCCCTCCACTTT. Protein sequence: CSASQGRGNSPLHF.

This chain connects TRBV10-3 to TRBJ1-4; D unresolved. Germline values: CDR1 ENHRY, CDR2 SYGVKD. The CDR3 runs to 14 residues. V shed 3 bases and J shed 1 base, with 6 bases lying between them. CDR3 amino acids: CAISDAGTNEKLFF. The CDR3 region has the DNA TGTGCCATCAGTGATGCGGGAACTAATGAAAAACTGTTTTTT.

V gene TRBV6-5 combines with J gene TRBJ1-1; a possible D gene is TRBD1 (5 bases). The V gene's germline CDR1 is MNHEY and CDR2 SVGAGI. The CDR3 consists of 14 residues. V lost 10 bases, J lost 7 bases, and 22 bases lay in between. The CDR3 nucleotides read TGTGCCACTAGGGGCGACGTACCTATCTTTGAAGCTTTCTTT. Protein: CATRGDVPIFEAFF.

J is TRBJ2-7 and V is TRBV30; a weak D match, TRBD2 (6 bases). This CDR3 contains 12 residues. The germline gives CDR1 GTSNPN, CDR2 SVGIG (reference sequence). The V end was cut by 5 bases, the J end by 4 bases, with 12 bases between. The CDR3 coding sequence is TGTGCCTGGGAAAATCTAGCGTACGAGCAGTACTTC. It is translated as CAWENLAYEQYF.

The rearrangement joins TRBV6-6 to TRBJ2-2, with 9 bases aligning to TRBD1. This CDR3 has 14 residues. Germline V CDR1 and CDR2: MNHNY, SVGAGI (reference sequence). The J segment lost 5 bases and the V segment lost 4 bases, leaving 2 bases of the junction unmatched. In DNA form, the CDR3 reads TGTGCCAGCAGTTCCGGGACAGGGACCGGGGAGCTGTTTTTT. It encodes CASSSGTGTGELFF.

The CDR3 DNA follows: TGTGCCAGCAGTGCCCCTGTTGAGACCCAGTACTTC. It translates to CASSAPVETQYF. This chain joins TRBV25-1 and TRBJ2-5; D is unclear. The CDR3 totals 12 residues. Between the trimmed V and J ends, which lost 4 bases and 5 bases, there was a span of 8 bases. Germline assignment: CDR1 MGHDK and CDR2 SYGVNS.

The V and J genes are TRBV5-1 and TRBJ2-7, with 10 bases fitting TRBD1. Germline CDR1 is SGHRS and CDR2 is YFSETQ. V gave up 2 bases and J gave up 5 bases; unmatched junction bases: 4. The CDR3 spans 14 residues. Here the CDR3 DNA reads TGCGCCAGCAGCTTAGGGACAGGGGCCAACGAGCAGTACTTC. It translates to CASSLGTGANEQYF.

This chain connects TRBV13 to TRBJ1-2, with 7 bases lining up with TRBD1. Germline lookup yields CDR1 PRHDT and CDR2 FYEKMQ (reference sequence). Trimming removed 5 bases from V and 9 bases from J; junction bases left unmatched: 18. The CDR3 has 16 residues. This chain's CDR3 is CASSTKAPTGTVSYTF. The CDR3 DNA is TGTGCCAGCAGCACAAAAGCCCCGACAGGGACAGTAAGCTACACCTTC.

The J gene is TRBJ2-1, the V gene TRBV7-3, with 8 bases identical to TRBD1. After removal of 5 bases from V and 7 bases from J, the junction contained 13 bases not matched to a gene. There are 16 residues in the CDR3. Germline loops: CDR1 SGHTA, CDR2 FQGTGA. The CDR3 DNA reads as TGTGCCAGCAGCCTTACAGGGGGAATTATCAGGAATGAGCAGTTCTTC. Protein sequence: CASSLTGGIIRNEQFF.